These 10 T cell receptor beta chains originate from one sample sequenced in a study of beta chain features in type 1 diabetes. These receptors are not linked to any known antigen. General study results and limits: TCRB CDR3s from Type 1 diabetes patients were moderately but significantly shorter in all four CD4+ subsets.

cDNA synthesis used the whole RNA isolate, giving expressed TCRB sequences. Libraries were prepared by immunoSEQ multiplex PCR; TCRdb keeps only in-frame clonotypes and omits some of them. This repertoire shows 250,000 to 300,000 clones, 24% found once; its top ten account for roughly 0.011%. Sequenced input: naive CD4+ T cells from blood. The receptors were sampled from a woman aged 25 to 39 with type 1 diabetes.

This clone occurred a few times. The V call is TRBV29-1, the J call TRBJ2-5; 8 bases map to TRBD1. There are 15 residues in the CDR3. The V gene's germline CDR1 is SQVTM and CDR2 ANQGSEA. V was pared by 0 bases and J by 6 bases, with 9 bases of the junction left unmatched. In nucleotides, the CDR3 is TGCAGCGTTGAAGATTCCGGACAGGGTACGAAGACCCAGTACTTC. Protein: CSVEDSGQGTKTQYF.

The chain joins TRBV30 to TRBJ1-1, with a possible D match to TRBD1 (6 bases). The CDR3 totals 12 residues. Trimming removed 5 bases from V and 3 bases from J, with 10 bases in between. CDR1 GTSNPN and CDR2 SVGIG come from the germline V gene (reference sequence). This CDR3 reads CAWDQGYTEAFF. The CDR3 nucleotides are TGTGCCTGGGATCAGGGGTACACTGAAGCTTTCTTT.

In this sample, this clone turned up a few times. The J gene is TRBJ1-5, the V gene TRBV4-1; D is unresolved. The CDR3 has 14 amino acids. Germline V gene sequence: CDR1 MGHRA, CDR2 YSYEKL. V lost 2 bases, J lost 3 bases, and 8 bases lay in between. Here the CDR3 DNA reads TGCGCCAGCAGCCAATTTACAGCCAATCAGCCCCAGCATTTT. This gives the protein CASSQFTANQPQHF.

This clone has only a few counts. The rearrangement links TRBV7-9 to TRBJ1-1; unclear D gene. CDR3 length equals 13 residues. V lost 4 bases to trimming and J lost 7 bases, with 13 bases between them. CDR1 is SEHNR and CDR2 is FQNEAQ in the germline V gene (reference sequence). CDR3 sequence: CASSSQVGGEAFF. The CDR3 DNA is TGTGCCAGCAGCTCCCAGGTGGGAGGTGAAGCTTTCTTT. Using reference TRBV7-9 and TRBJ1-1 for the parts outside the CDR3, the full variable domain is DTGVSQNPRHKITKRGQNVTFRCDPISEHNRLYWYRQTLGQGPEFLTYFQNEAQLEKSRLLSDRFSAERPKGSFSTLEIQRTEQGDSAMYLCASSSQVGGEAFFGQGTRLTVV.

The sample holds a few counts of this clone. V and J are TRBV29-1 and TRBJ2-3, with D perhaps TRBD1 (7 bases). The CDR3 runs 14 residues. The germline V gene has CDR1 SQVTM and CDR2 ANQGSEA. V lost 4 bases to trimming and J lost 3 bases, with 14 bases between them. CDR3 coding DNA: TGCAGCGTTGGCGGGGACAGAAGTACAGATACGCAGTATTTT. Its translation is CSVGGDRSTDTQYF.

The table lists this clone with a few counts. In DNA form, the CDR3 reads TGTGCCAGCAGTGAGGCGAACACTGAAGCTTTCTTT. Residues: CASSEANTEAFF. The chain has TRBV6-1 and TRBJ1-1, with unresolved D. V was cut by 3 bases and J by 1 base, with 3 bases left in between. Germline values: CDR1 MNHNS, CDR2 SASEGT. This CDR3 is built from 12 residues.

This chain joins TRBV28 and TRBJ2-1; maybe TRBD1 (5 bases). The germline gives CDR1 MDHEN, CDR2 SYDVKM. CDR3 length: 15 amino acids. Trimming stripped 2 bases from V and 2 bases from J, with 10 bases between. The CDR3 DNA reads as TGTGCCAGCAGTTTACCGGCAGGGACCTACAATGAGCAGTTCTTC. It translates to CASSLPAGTYNEQFF.

The rearrangement joins TRBV4-1 to TRBJ2-1; a possible D gene is TRBD2 (5 bases). CDR1 is MGHRA, CDR2 YSYEKL, per germline. V was shortened by 1 base and J by 0 bases, with 22 bases between the two germline ends. The CDR3 is made up of 20 amino acids. The CDR3 DNA sequence: TGCGCCAGCAGCCAAGGTTCAGTAGCGCGACGGGCGAGCTCCTACAATGAGCAGTTCTTC. Its translation: CASSQGSVARRASSYNEQFF.

The V gene is TRBV28, the J gene TRBJ2-1; 10 bases match TRBD2. There are 17 residues in the CDR3. Germline trimming cut 2 bases from V and 5 bases from J; bases unmatched to any gene: 9. Germline V lookup: CDR1 MDHEN, CDR2 SYDVKM. CDR3 sequence: CASSLPLGLAVDNEQFF. The CDR3 nucleotides read TGTGCCAGCAGTTTACCTTTAGGACTAGCGGTGGACAATGAGCAGTTCTTC.

This clone has only a few counts. The chain recombines TRBV5-1 with TRBJ2-7, with 9 nucleotides matching TRBD2. The CDR3 sequence is 16 residues long. CDR1 and CDR2 from the germline V gene are SGHRS and YFSETQ. V trimming: 3 bases; J trimming: 5 bases; junction bases outside the gene matches: 12. CDR3 DNA sequence: TGCGCCAGCAGCTCGACACCGGTAGCGGGAGAGCACGAGCAGTACTTC. Translation: CASSSTPVAGEHEQYF.